The table lists the clone carrying this TCR beta chain with a few counts. Antigen specificity is unknown. The sample is drawn from a study of identical twins. Study-level points and caveats: Models underestimated how often monozygotic twins shared out-of-frame TCR alpha.

TCRdb redid the calling of the 5' RACE reads with MiXCR, one entry per CDR3 protein. The sample gives around 250,000 distinct CDR3 sequences, about 8% of which show up once; 2.5% to 3.5% is in the top ten. From germline, CDR1 is SQVTM and CDR2 ANQGSEA. The CDR3 covers 15 residues. V shed 7 bases and J 8 bases; nucleotides not matched to a gene: 11. These same data were also listed under a study on yellow fever vaccine responses in identical twins.

Sequenced sample: CD8+ T cells sorted from blood. The TCR sequence derives from a woman in her late teens or twenties in good health. V is TRBV29-1 and J is TRBJ2-1, with 13 bases fitting TRBD2. The CDR3 loop is CSAETGLAGFYEQFF. The CDR3 nucleotides are TGCAGCGCGGAAACGGGACTAGCGGGATTCTATGAGCAGTTCTTC.